The sequence of this T cell receptor (beta chain) was determined in a study of beta chain features in type 1 diabetes. Germline V gene sequence: CDR1 LNHNV, CDR2 YYDKDF (reference sequence). CDR3 length equals 15 residues. Trimming took 0 bases from V and 5 from J, leaving 13 bases between them. The investigators reverse transcribed all of the isolated RNA, so they sequenced expressed TCRB transcripts. This table comes from immunoSEQ multiplex PCR, and its TCRdb copy is limited to in-frame clones, with some not included. The table records hundreds of thousands of clones, around 14% of them present only once. The table lists this clone with a few counts. Antigen specificity is unknown. Study-wide results and caveats: Fewer junction insertions and more nucleotide deletions appeared in type 1 diabetes patients.

Sequencing input: naive CD4+ T cells from blood. The clonotype was recovered from a man aged 25-45 years in good health. The genes are TRBV15 and TRBJ2-5; D is unclear. Written as DNA, the CDR3 is TGTGCCACCAGCAGAGAGGGTCCCCCTTGGGAGACCCAGTACTTC. Translated: CATSREGPPWETQYF.